The 24 T cell receptor beta chains in this list originate from one sample, sequenced in a study of blood T cell repertoires in COVID-19. Profiled with immunoSEQ multiplex PCR; TCRdb holds only in-frame clones, not every one. The repertoire holds around 230,000 clones, with roughly 83% as singletons. Sequenced input: peripheral blood. Receptors originate from a woman aged 80 or over with acute or convalescent COVID-19.

The rearrangement links TRBV7-2 to TRBJ1-5, with D possibly matching TRBD1 (6 bases). Germline CDR1 and CDR2: SGHTA and FQGNSA. The V end lost 5 bases, the J end lost 3 bases, and 14 bases lay between the germline ends. This CDR3 is built from 15 residues. CDR3 sequence reads: CASSPGGIPNQPQHF. The CDR3 DNA follows: TGTGCCAGCAGCCCTGGGGGCATCCCCAATCAGCCCCAGCATTTT.

The chain joins TRBV7-6 to TRBJ2-1; weak D call: TRBD2 (5 bases). Between the trimmed V and J ends, which lost 0 bases and 9 bases, there was a span of 15 bases. The CDR3 runs to 15 residues. Per the germline V gene, CDR1 is SGHVS and CDR2 is FNYEAQ. This CDR3 reads CASSLAMGAAGEQFF. The CDR3 DNA follows: TGTGCCAGCAGCTTAGCGATGGGTGCTGCGGGTGAGCAGTTCTTC.

CDR3 protein: CSASQGRQGGADTQYF. The CDR3 DNA sequence: TGCAGTGCTAGTCAGGGGAGACAGGGGGGGGCCGATACGCAGTATTTT. V and J are TRBV20-1 and TRBJ2-3; 9 bases match TRBD1. Germline-derived CDR1 and CDR2 are DFQATT and SNEGSKA (reference sequence). The CDR3 has 16 residues. With 3 bases clipped from V and 6 bases from J, the junction kept 13 bases outside the gene matches.

J is TRBJ1-1 and V is TRBV7-2; 7 nucleotides match TRBD1. Germline CDR1 and CDR2: SGHTA and FQGNSA. This CDR3 region has 11 residues. V shed 3 bases, J shed 8 bases, and the junction held 0 bases outside the gene matches. This CDR3 is CASSLGQEAFF. The CDR3 DNA is TGTGCCAGCAGCTTGGGACAGGAAGCTTTCTTT. Full variable domain (rest looked up from reference TRBV7-2 and TRBJ1-1): GAGVSQSPSNKVTEKGKDVELRCDPISGHTALYWYRQSLGQGLEFLIYFQGNSAPDKSGLPSDRFSAERTGGSVSTLTIQRTQQEDSAVYLCASSLGQEAFFGQGTRLTVV.

The J gene is TRBJ2-5, the V gene TRBV10-3, with D possibly TRBD2 on 6 matching bases. This CDR3 is 15 amino acids long. Trimming took off 7 bases at V and 4 bases at J, with 19 bases between the two ends. Looked up from germline, CDR1 is ENHRY and CDR2 is SYGVKD. The DNA of the CDR3 is TGTGCCATCAAGCTCGGACCTAACGGGGGAGAGACCCAGTACTTC. Its protein is CAIKLGPNGGETQYF.

In the case of this clone: This CDR3 is also generated by other DNA sequences in the sample. The chain couples TRBV18 to TRBJ1-1; 7 bases are a match to TRBD1. CDR1 is KGHSH and CDR2 is LQKENI in the germline V gene. The CDR3 runs to 13 residues. The trim removed 6 bases at V and 1 base at J, leaving 2 bases unmatched. CDR3 sequence reads: CASSRDRNTEAFF. CDR3 bases: TGTGCCAGCTCTAGGGACAGGAACACTGAAGCTTTCTTT.

This chain connects TRBV2 to TRBJ2-7; 7 bases line up with TRBD1. From germline, CDR1 is SNHLY and CDR2 FYNNEI. The J segment lost 6 bases and the V segment lost 2 bases, leaving 1 base of the junction unmatched. The CDR3 is 12 amino acids. The CDR3 coding sequence is TGTGCCAGCAGTGAAAGGGGGCCCGAGCAGTACTTC. Its translation is CASSERGPEQYF.

In nucleotides, the CDR3 is TGTGCCAGCAGTTTAGGCACGAACACTGAAGCTTTCTTT. Translated, it gives CASSLGTNTEAFF. The V gene is TRBV28, the J gene TRBJ1-1; D is unclear. Trimming shortened V by 2 bases and J by 1 base, and 5 bases separated the two germline ends. Germline CDR1 reads MDHEN; CDR2 reads SYDVKM. CDR3 length: 13 amino acids.

The genes are TRBV19 and TRBJ1-2; the D gene is possibly TRBD1 (6 bases). CDR1 is LNHDA and CDR2 is SQIVND in the germline V gene (reference sequence). V was shortened by 5 bases and J by 5 bases, with 12 bases between the two germline ends. The CDR3 spans 13 residues. CDR3 nucleotides: TGTGCCAGTAGTGGGGGACAAAATTATGGCTACACCTTC. Translated, it gives CASSGGQNYGYTF.

This clone has only a few counts. J is TRBJ1-2 and V is TRBV5-5, with 7 bases identical to TRBD1. This CDR3 is 13 amino acids long. Germline trimming cut 4 bases from V and 5 bases from J; bases unmatched to any gene: 5. Germline assignment: CDR1 SGHKS and CDR2 YYEKEE (reference sequence). CDR3 nucleotides: TGTGCCAGCAGCACCCAGGGACAGTATGGCTACACCTTC. Its translation: CASSTQGQYGYTF.

V usage is TRBV5-1 and J usage is TRBJ2-1; TRBD1 agrees at 9 bases. Trimming took 4 bases from V and 6 from J; bases not matched to a gene: 8. This CDR3 comprises 15 residues. CDR1 and CDR2 from the germline V gene are SGHRS and YFSETQ. The CDR3 reads CASSQTGGIGNEQFF. DNA for the CDR3: TGCGCCAGCAGCCAGACAGGGGGTATCGGCAATGAGCAGTTCTTC.

The DNA of the CDR3 is TGCGCCAGCAGCTTGACGGGGGGCCCTAATCAGCCCCAGCATTTT. It yields the protein CASSLTGGPNQPQHF. The chain has TRBV5-1 and TRBJ1-5, with TRBD1 as a possible D gene (6 bases). The V and J ends lost 1 base and 4 bases respectively, with 12 bases between them. This CDR3 spans 15 amino acids. Germline values: CDR1 SGHRS, CDR2 YFSETQ.

A word on this clone: The same CDR3 can be traced to other DNA sequences in this sample. This chain joins TRBV2 and TRBJ1-5; 10 nucleotides line up with TRBD1. There are 14 residues in the CDR3. The trim removed 6 bases at V and 4 bases at J, leaving 3 bases unmatched. Germline CDR1 and CDR2: SNHLY and FYNNEI. CDR3: CASRGGQGNQPQHF. The CDR3, as DNA: TGTGCCAGCAGAGGGGGACAGGGGAATCAGCCCCAGCATTTT.

The rearrangement uses TRBV19 and TRBJ1-2, with D perhaps TRBD1 (6 bases). The CDR3 is made up of 16 amino acids. The germline gives CDR1 LNHDA, CDR2 SQIVND (reference sequence). V lost 5 bases and J lost 4, with 20 bases in between. CDR3 sequence reads: CASSDPDRRRGYGYTF. The CDR3 DNA reads TGTGCCAGTAGTGATCCCGACAGGCGCCGTGGCTATGGCTACACCTTC.

The V call is TRBV11-2, the J call TRBJ2-7; D is unresolved. Trimming took off 6 bases at V and 2 bases at J, with 14 bases between the two ends. Germline V gene data show CDR1 as SGHAT and CDR2 as FQNNGV. The length of the CDR3 is 14 residues. The CDR3 DNA reads TGTGCCAGCAGTCAATATGGCGGAACCTACGAGCAGTACTTC. Translated, it gives CASSQYGGTYEQYF.

The chain employs TRBV14 and TRBJ2-7, with 7 positions matching TRBD2. Germline assignment: CDR1 SGHDN and CDR2 FVKESK. The CDR3 spans 14 residues. With V trimmed by 3 bases and J by 2 bases, 4 bases remained unmatched. CDR3 loop: CASSQEAGPYEQYF. In DNA, the CDR3 is TGTGCCAGCAGCCAGGAAGCGGGGCCCTACGAGCAGTACTTC. The complete variable domain, with remaining parts taken from reference TRBV14 and TRBJ2-7, reads EAGVTQFPSHSVIEKGQTVTLRCDPISGHDNLYWYRRVMGKEIKFLLHFVKESKQDESGMPNNRFLAERTGGTYSTLKVQPAELEDSGVYFCASSQEAGPYEQYFGPGTRLTVT.

The genes are TRBV18 and TRBJ2-5, with 9 positions matching TRBD1. The CDR3 length is 17 residues. V was pared by 3 bases and J by 1 base, with 9 bases of the junction left unmatched. From germline, CDR1 is KGHSH and CDR2 LQKENI. The CDR3 sequence: CASSPRTGALFQETQYF. The CDR3 DNA follows: TGTGCCAGCTCACCCAGGACAGGGGCCCTCTTCCAAGAGACCCAGTACTTC.

The gene calls are TRBV24-1 and TRBJ2-3, with TRBD2 as a possible D gene (6 bases). The CDR3 consists of 16 residues. Germline V gene sequence: CDR1 KGHDR, CDR2 SFDVKD. V lost 3 bases, J lost 1 base, and 13 bases lay in between. This CDR3 is CATSDPGRRGTDTQYF. The CDR3 coding sequence is TGTGCCACCAGTGATCCGGGGAGGCGAGGCACAGATACGCAGTATTTT.

The rearrangement uses TRBV5-1 and TRBJ1-3, with D unclear. Germline V gene data show CDR1 as SGHRS and CDR2 as YFSETQ. CDR3 size: 16 residues. The V gene lost 0 bases and the J gene lost 0 bases, with 10 bases spanning the gap. In nucleotides, the CDR3 is TGCGCCAGCAGCTTGGGGGCCTTTAGCTCTGGAAACACCATATATTTT. It yields the protein CASSLGAFSSGNTIYF.

This clone is a singleton in its sample. J is TRBJ2-2 and V is TRBV2, with D possibly being TRBD2 (6 bases). The CDR3 is made up of 13 amino acids. Per germline, CDR1 SNHLY and CDR2 FYNNEI. The V gene lost 8 bases and the J gene lost 7 bases, with 14 bases spanning the gap. CDR3 nucleotide sequence: TGTGCCAGCGGGGCGGGATCCGGCGGGGAGCTGTTTTTT. This codes for CASGAGSGGELFF.

The rearrangement uses TRBV27 and TRBJ1-6, with no clear D. Germline values: CDR1 MNHEY, CDR2 SMNVEV (reference sequence). This CDR3 spans 15 amino acids. V was trimmed by 7 bases and J by 10 bases, leaving 20 bases between them. The CDR3 loop is CASNAGLALKSPLHF. In DNA, the CDR3 is TGTGCCAGCAACGCTGGCTTGGCCCTGAAATCACCCCTCCACTTT.

This clone has at least ten counts. V is TRBV15 and J is TRBJ1-5; D unresolved. The germline V gene has CDR1 LNHNV and CDR2 YYDKDF (reference sequence). The ends were cut back, 9 bases at V and 9 bases at J, with 15 bases in the middle. The CDR3 loop spans 12 amino acids. CDR3 DNA: TGTGCCACGGGGTGGGAGGGCTGGCCCCAGCATTTT. It translates to CATGWEGWPQHF.

The chain couples TRBV29-1 to TRBJ2-1; 9 bases are shared with TRBD2. V lost 3 bases to trimming and J lost 5 bases; unmatched junction nucleotides: 23. Germline CDR1 reads SQVTM; CDR2 reads ANQGSEA. CDR3 length: 20 amino acids. CDR3 residues: CSVESRDKDFLAGRNNEQFF. CDR3 coding DNA: TGCAGCGTTGAGAGCCGGGACAAGGATTTTCTAGCGGGGAGGAACAATGAGCAGTTCTTC.

The J gene is TRBJ1-1, the V gene TRBV6-5, with 7 bases matching TRBD1. CDR3 length: 13 amino acids. With V trimmed by 5 bases and J by 5 bases, 5 bases remained unmatched. Looked up from germline, CDR1 is MNHEY and CDR2 is SVGAGI. The CDR3 DNA reads as TGTGCCAGCAGTATGACAGGGAGAACTGAAGCTTTCTTT. The encoded protein is CASSMTGRTEAFF.